This is a list of T cell receptor beta chains from one sample in a study of blood T cell repertoires in COVID-19. Using immunoSEQ multiplex PCR, the repertoire was profiled, and TCRdb retains in-frame clones only, with some absent. The table lists approximately 230,000 clones, about 90% of them singletons. The sequenced sample consisted of peripheral blood. Receptors originate from a man aged 18 to 30 with active or convalescent COVID-19. The CDR3 runs from the conserved cysteine through the conserved F or W. The D gene is left open where the match is weak. Some rows mark clone size as missing; the rest say once, few, many or name a class of expanded clone.

j_gene: TRBJ1-3
v_gene: TRBV9
abundance: few
d_gene: .
CDR3nt: TGTGCCAGCAGCGTAGGCGGGGACTCTGGAAACACCATATATTTT
CDR3aa: CASSVGGDSGNTIYF

j_gene: TRBJ2-7
v_gene: TRBV15
abundance: once
d_gene: TRBD2
CDR3nt: TGTGCCACCAGCAGAGCTGGTAGCGGGCGGTCCTACGAGCAGTACTTC
CDR3aa: CATSRAGSGRSYEQYF

j_gene: TRBJ2-3
v_gene: TRBV24-1
abundance: .
d_gene: TRBD2
CDR3nt: TGTGCCACCAGTCAGACGGGGGGGCCGCAGGATACGCAGTATTTT
CDR3aa: CATSQTGGPQDTQYF

j_gene: TRBJ2-2
v_gene: TRBV19
abundance: .
d_gene: TRBD2
CDR3nt: TGTGCCAGTACCCCCAGGCCGGGACTAGGTGCCGGGGAGCTGTTTTTT
CDR3aa: CASTPRPGLGAGELFF

j_gene: TRBJ2-1
v_gene: TRBV12-5
abundance: once
d_gene: TRBD2
CDR3nt: TGTGCTAGTGGTTTGGGGACTAGCGGGGCGCCCGGGACCTACAATGAGCAGTTCTTC
CDR3aa: CASGLGTSGAPGTYNEQFF

j_gene: TRBJ2-5
v_gene: TRBV5-6
abundance: .
d_gene: TRBD1
CDR3nt: TGTGCCAGCAGCCGACGCACAGGGGGCATAGAGACCCAGTACTTC
CDR3aa: CASSRRTGGIETQYF

j_gene: TRBJ2-1
v_gene: TRBV9
abundance: .
d_gene: .
CDR3nt: TGTGCCAGCAGCGCCAGCGGTTCAAACAATGAGCAGTTCTTC
CDR3aa: CASSASGSNNEQFF

j_gene: TRBJ1-1
v_gene: TRBV25-1
abundance: .
d_gene: TRBD1
CDR3nt: TGTGCCAGCAATACGCCCGGGACAGGGGGCAGGACTTTCTTT
CDR3aa: CASNTPGTGGRTFF

j_gene: TRBJ1-6
v_gene: TRBV27
abundance: .
d_gene: .
CDR3nt: TGTGCCAGCAGTTTATATATCTCCCTGTCACCCCTCCACTTT
CDR3aa: CASSLYISLSPLHF

j_gene: TRBJ1-1
v_gene: TRBV4-3
abundance: .
d_gene: .
CDR3nt: TGCGCCAGCAGCCAAGGGTGGGGGCTTACTGAAGCTTTCTTT
CDR3aa: CASSQGWGLTEAFF

j_gene: TRBJ2-5
v_gene: TRBV7-2
abundance: .
d_gene: .
CDR3nt: TGTGCCAGCAGCTTAACCCGGACAGTCCAAGAGACCCAGTACTTC
CDR3aa: CASSLTRTVQETQYF

j_gene: TRBJ2-7
v_gene: TRBV11-2
abundance: .
d_gene: TRBD1
CDR3nt: TGTGCCAGCAGCTTAGGGCCAGGGGGCCGCGAGCAGTACTTC
CDR3aa: CASSLGPGGREQYF

j_gene: TRBJ1-1
v_gene: TRBV5-6
abundance: .
d_gene: TRBD1
CDR3nt: TGTGCCAGCAGCTTGACAGGGGTGAACACTGAAGCTTTCTTT
CDR3aa: CASSLTGVNTEAFF

j_gene: TRBJ2-7
v_gene: TRBV19
abundance: .
d_gene: .
CDR3nt: TGTGCCAGTAGTCAACCGGGGGGCCCCCCGACCTACGAGCAGTACTTC
CDR3aa: CASSQPGGPPTYEQYF

j_gene: TRBJ2-1
v_gene: TRBV24-1
abundance: .
d_gene: TRBD1
CDR3nt: TGTGCCACCAGTGATTTGGACAGGGGGAGCAATGAGCAGTTCTTC
CDR3aa: CATSDLDRGSNEQFF

j_gene: TRBJ2-3
v_gene: TRBV7-6
abundance: .
d_gene: TRBD2
CDR3nt: TGTGCCAGCAGCCCGACTAGCGGGATTGGCACAGATACGCAGTATTTT
CDR3aa: CASSPTSGIGTDTQYF

j_gene: TRBJ2-1
v_gene: TRBV7-3
abundance: .
d_gene: .
CDR3nt: TGTGCCAGCAGCTTACGCCCCAGGAAGGATCAGCGGCCCAGTTACAATGAGCAGTTCTTC
CDR3aa: CASSLRPRKDQRPSYNEQFF

j_gene: TRBJ1-6
v_gene: TRBV6-5
abundance: .
d_gene: .
CDR3nt: TGTGCCAGCAGTTACTCCGGGACCTATAATTCACCCCTCCACTTT
CDR3aa: CASSYSGTYNSPLHF

j_gene: TRBJ2-7
v_gene: TRBV6-5
abundance: .
d_gene: TRBD2
CDR3nt: TGTGCCAGCATGGGACTAGCGGGGATCTACGAGCAGTACTTC
CDR3aa: CASMGLAGIYEQYF

j_gene: TRBJ2-5
v_gene: TRBV25-1
abundance: once
d_gene: TRBD2
CDR3nt: TGTGCCAGCAGTGAACCAGGACTAGCGTACCAAGAGACCCAGTACTTC
CDR3aa: CASSEPGLAYQETQYF

j_gene: TRBJ1-1
v_gene: TRBV5-1
abundance: .
d_gene: .
CDR3nt: TGCGCCAGCAGCTTGGATGGGGCAGCTGAAGCTTTCTTT
CDR3aa: CASSLDGAAEAFF

j_gene: TRBJ1-2
v_gene: TRBV5-1
abundance: .
d_gene: .
CDR3nt: TGCGCCAGCAGCCCCCGGACAGACAACTATGGCTACACCTTC
CDR3aa: CASSPRTDNYGYTF

j_gene: TRBJ1-6
v_gene: TRBV7-6
abundance: .
d_gene: .
CDR3nt: TGTGCCAGCAGCTTAGATCTTCAGGGATTAAGTTCACCCCTCCACTTT
CDR3aa: CASSLDLQGLSSPLHF

j_gene: TRBJ2-7
v_gene: TRBV10-3
abundance: .
d_gene: TRBD1
CDR3nt: TGTGCCTCAACCGGGACAGACTCCTACGAGCAGTACTTC
CDR3aa: CASTGTDSYEQYF

j_gene: TRBJ1-6
v_gene: TRBV4-1
abundance: few
d_gene: .
CDR3nt: TGCGCCAGCAGCCAGCGATTCTCAGGAAATTCACCCCTCCACTTT
CDR3aa: CASSQRFSGNSPLHF

j_gene: TRBJ2-7
v_gene: TRBV4-3
abundance: .
d_gene: .
CDR3nt: TGCGCCAGCAGCCAAGGATACAGTTACGAGCAGTACTTC
CDR3aa: CASSQGYSYEQYF

j_gene: TRBJ2-1
v_gene: TRBV27
abundance: .
d_gene: .
CDR3nt: TGTGCCAGCAGTTTATTTTCCTCCTCCTACAGTGAGCAGTTCTTC
CDR3aa: CASSLFSSSYSEQFF